This TCR beta chain was recorded in a study of shared clonotypes between healthy human individuals. As for the study in general: Each donor contributed plates that comprised three CD4 naive, three CD4 memory, two CD8 naive and one CD8 memory.

This table comes from immunoSEQ multiplex PCR, and its TCRdb copy is limited to in-frame clones, with some not included. The sample yields millions of clones, about 95% seen once. This CDR3 contains 13 residues. Between the trimmed V and J ends, which lost 6 bases and 4 bases, there was a span of 13 bases. CDR1 and CDR2 (germline): MNHNY, SVGAGI (reference sequence). This chain links TRBV6-6 with TRBJ2-7; D is possibly TRBD1 or TRBD2 (5 bases each). The TCR originated in a man aged 18 to 35 in good health. Sequencing was performed on naive CD4+ T cells sorted from blood. Subset given: CD45RA+ positively selected. CDR3 loop: CASSKPGTYEQYF. The DNA of the CDR3 is TGTGCCAGCAGCAAACCCGGGACGTACGAGCAGTACTTC.